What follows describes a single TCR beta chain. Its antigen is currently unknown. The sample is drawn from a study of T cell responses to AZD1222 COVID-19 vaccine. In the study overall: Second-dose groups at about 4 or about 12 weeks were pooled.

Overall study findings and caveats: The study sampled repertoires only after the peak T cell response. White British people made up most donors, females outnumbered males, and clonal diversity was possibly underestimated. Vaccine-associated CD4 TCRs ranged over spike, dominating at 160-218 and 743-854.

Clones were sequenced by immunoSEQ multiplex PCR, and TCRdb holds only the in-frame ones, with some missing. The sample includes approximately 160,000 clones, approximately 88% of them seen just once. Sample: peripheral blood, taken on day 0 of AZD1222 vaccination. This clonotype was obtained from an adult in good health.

CDR3: CASSEGTSYEQYF. As DNA, the CDR3 is TGTGCCAGCAGTGAGGGTACTTCCTACGAGCAGTACTTC. The V gene is TRBV2, the J gene TRBJ2-7; no reliable D call. V lost 3 bases to trimming and J lost 1 base, with 7 bases between them. The CDR3 runs to 13 residues. Germline CDR1 reads SNHLY; CDR2 reads FYNNEI.